This TCR beta chain was obtained from a study of cytomegalovirus exposure and HLA in healthy donors (dated by TCRdb to the late 2010s). Background for the entire study: An earlier analysis of some 550 of the donors reported about 250 Gb of sequence data and approximately 110 million unique TCR beta sequences from about 179 million T cells. Using immunosequencing, the study profiled T cell repertoires from 500 to 800 subjects and related those repertoires to cytomegalovirus serostatus. Along with the approximately 620-subject first cohort, a separate validation cohort of more than 90 different subjects was used. An early release that covered about 640 HLA-typed donors contained approximately 320 gigabases of sequencing data and tens of millions of unique TCR sequences. In a later genetic analysis, genome-wide SNP genotypes for about 55% of the roughly 670 donors were used, and that subset was treated as a discovery cohort. The study was designed to test whether signatures of past pathogen exposure could be identified by cataloging public T cell receptors. All discovery cohort repertoires had been generated on a single sequencing platform. The number of donors typed differed by locus, with roughly 629-640 for A, B, C, DRB1 and DQB1, 522 for DQA1, over 600 for DPA1, and around 430 for DPB1. Both class I and class II loci were covered by HLA typing, at four-digit resolution. In an earlier analysis of 550 to 700 of the donors, high-throughput TCR beta sequencing was used to judge whether each TCR beta V gene segment behaved as functional or pseudogenic. The study combined high-throughput TCR immunosequencing, statistical association of individual TCRs with disease status, and machine learning to predict cytomegalovirus infection status. Rather than drawing on any new phenotypic data, the later analysis identified candidate immune exposures from TCR beta sequences and the way those sequences occurred across donors. Roughly 5 DR-DQ haplotypes were handled as single units for association and clustering, since linkage in the cohort was strong. Donor age, sex, ethnicity and CMV serostatus were collected together with the repertoire data. The genetic ancestry cluster associated with self-reported Caucasian donors included 70% to 85% of the 300 to 400 genotyped donors. Among around 400 genotyped donors of the cohort, an average of roughly 230,000 unique TCR beta nucleotide sequences was sequenced per donor, of which about 18% were non-productive. A later analysis re-examined previously published TCR beta repertoires from several hundred donors and added high-resolution HLA genotyping to investigate patterns of TCR occurrence. What the authors observed across the whole study: Because counts were too low, around 18 rarely observed V segments, including chromosome 9 orphons, were left out of the earlier analysis of 500 to 650 of the donors. A cluster of highly shared sequence variants was judged likely to represent a technical artifact of the sequencing pipeline. For the cohort, immune exposure information was limited to CMV serostatus. The authors suggested that the approach could potentially be generalized to other disease states and immunological phenotypes. In a later analysis, HLA-associated TCR beta chains showed more clonal expansion and lower generation probabilities than non-associated chains that were equally common. Broadly in line with IMGT annotations, most TCR beta V segments showed up in productive rearrangements about 90% or about 30% of the time in an earlier analysis of about 500 of the donors. When HLA alleles, especially DR and DQ, strongly co-occurred, TCR associations were difficult to assign to individual alleles. This cohort had only TCR beta chains sequenced, and the lack of alpha or paired-chain data limited which features could be detected. Because some donors lacked HLA typing at each locus, the association tests relied only on the typed subset. Cytomegalovirus status was reported to be diagnosed by the classifier with high specificity and sensitivity in both the original and validation cohorts. The 87-base-pair reads could not distinguish some IMGT-functional V segments, including TRBV6-2 and TRBV6-3, so those segments were excluded. A later genetic analysis reported fewer N-insertions in productive TCRs among donors in an Asian-associated ancestry cluster than the approximately 700-donor mean. Linkage disequilibrium might explain the correlated functional status among segregating V segments, but an unknown experimental factor could not be excluded. A later analysis found that TCR association rates varied across HLA loci, with DRB1 alleles showing the most associated TCRs and HLA-C alleles the fewest. Most TCR sequences were observed very rarely across donors, whereas some public TCRs were present in many individuals. A later genetic analysis associated a missense DCLRE1C variant with V-gene and J-gene trimming of TCR beta chains, and an independent cohort replicated the association. In a later analysis, some 17,000 TCR beta sequences were associated with specific HLA alleles at a false discovery rate of 0.05. A further reported finding was that TCR beta sequences accurately predicted the HLA-A and HLA-B alleles for most subjects in the first cohort. Roughly uniform sequencing depth across donors was assumed in presence/absence analyses, although this assumption may not hold. A later analysis reported that several top co-occurrence clusters appeared linked to parvovirus B19, influenza, CMV and Epstein-Barr virus. The study listed around 160 TCR beta chains as associated with cytomegalovirus. A later analysis found that most CMV-associated TCR beta chains appeared HLA-restricted, with HLA associations seemingly driven largely by CMV exposure. In vitro tests confirmed that a few of the cytomegalovirus-associated TCR beta chains recognize cytomegalovirus antigens.

The cohort was made up of 666 healthy bone marrow donors. Cohort members were all nominally healthy when sampled, although unrecorded immune exposures were likely present. The donor tested CMV seropositive and was one of the 289 seropositive cohort members. Each donor provided a peripheral blood sample, and peripheral blood mononuclear cells were used for TCR beta sequencing. The Qiagen DNeasy Blood Extraction Kit was used to extract genomic DNA from the blood cell samples. The library was prepared using the immunoSEQ multiplex PCR assay. A mixture of 60 forward primers for TCR Vbeta segments and 13 reverse primers for TCR Jbeta segments was used in the multiplex PCR. Amplification of the CDR3 region of rearranged TCR beta genes was performed with a multiplex PCR assay on genomic DNA. On the Illumina HiSeq System, the amplified TCR beta libraries were sequenced as 87-base-pair reads. Per the source publication's procedure: A later analysis tallied about 77 million unique TCR beta chains across the 666 repertoires, and approximately 12 million of those chains were shared by two or more donors. To remove PCR and sequencing errors, raw reads were error-corrected and collapsed into unique sequences using a nearest-neighbor algorithm that merged closely related sequences. To assign V, D and J gene segments, CDR3 sequences were aligned to IMGT reference sequences. For a sequence to be retained, at least a six-nucleotide match to both a V gene segment and a J gene segment was required. A rearrangement counted as productive if the CDR3 had no stop codons and remained in frame with V and J, and every other rearrangement counted as non-productive. Following IMGT convention, CDR3 was defined as the stretch from the second conserved V-encoded cysteine up to the conserved J-encoded phenylalanine. In an earlier analysis of roughly 610 of the donors, sequences lacking an unambiguous match to a single V gene segment were excluded. In an earlier analysis of several hundred of the donors, V segments were called functional above 56.7% productive rearrangements and were called segregating when the between-donor standard deviation exceeded 5%. A statistical classification framework was built for diagnosing cytomegalovirus status from the catalog of TCR beta chain sequences. A later analysis assigned V and J genes by comparing TCR nucleotide sequences with IMGT/GENE-DB human TR gene sequences. Using the TCRdist pipeline, a later analysis assigned CDR3 sequences along with most-parsimonious VDJ recombination scenarios. In a later analysis, each TCR beta chain was defined by its CDR3 amino acid sequence together with its V-gene family, and reads lacking a unique V-gene family were excluded. To address suspected cross-contamination and a sequencing artifact, a later analysis removed a few hundred highly shared, low-generation-probability nucleotide sequences. A later analysis calculated a clonal expansion index for each public chain from normalized within-repertoire ranks of inferred template counts. In a later analysis, generation probabilities were computed using a VDJ recombination model fitted to out-of-frame rearrangements, and the results were checked against IGoR. A later analysis scored TCR-TCR, TCR-HLA and TCR-CMV co-occurrence with hypergeometric tests, applying a repertoire-size bias correction to TCR pairs. False discovery rates were estimated in a later analysis by permuting HLA or CMV assignments 20 times. A later analysis grouped co-occurring TCRs with DBSCAN, adding TCRdist sequence similarity when clustering within HLA-allele-positive subsets. Repertoires with fewer than 30,000 or more than 120,000 public chains were left out of co-occurrence clustering, as were about 5 repertoires with anomalous nucleotide sharing. In its TCRdb copy, this immuneACCESS table keeps in-frame sequences only and misses some clones. Where compared with another copy, unresolved V genes explain less than half of these, and the others have no known cause. That table is the source of V, J and clone size, and D and trimming were worked out from the DNA. Here the sample has some 150,000 clones; about three quarters occur a single time. Jointly, the top ten make up approximately 1.8% of the sample.

Via the germline V gene, CDR1 is SGHRS and CDR2 YFSETQ. V drops 4 bases and J drops 0 bases, leaving 8 bases in between. Counted from cysteine to phenylalanine, this CDR3 has 14 amino acids. Left in the record is the CDR3 DNA by itself, 42 bases read in frame from the first base. A word on this clone: It lacks a known antigen. The input lacks base qualities; no much larger clone sits a single base away.

The chain was built from TRBV5-1 and TRBJ2-1, and the D gene may be TRBD1, 6 bases matching. Sequences were obtained from PBMCs. This clonotype originated in a female donor in good health and CMV-seropositive. The CDR3 region has the sequence CASSTDSSYNEQFF. The DNA is as follows: TGCGCCAGCAGCACGGACAGCTCCTACAATGAGCAGTTCTTC. Full variable domain (CDR3 extended with the reference TRBV5-1 and TRBJ2-1 proteins): KAGVTQTPRYLIKTRGQQVTLSCSPISGHRSVSWYQQTPGQGLQFLFEYFSETQRNKGNFPGRFSGRQFSNSRSEMNVSTLELGDSALYLCASSTDSSYNEQFFGPGTRLTVL.